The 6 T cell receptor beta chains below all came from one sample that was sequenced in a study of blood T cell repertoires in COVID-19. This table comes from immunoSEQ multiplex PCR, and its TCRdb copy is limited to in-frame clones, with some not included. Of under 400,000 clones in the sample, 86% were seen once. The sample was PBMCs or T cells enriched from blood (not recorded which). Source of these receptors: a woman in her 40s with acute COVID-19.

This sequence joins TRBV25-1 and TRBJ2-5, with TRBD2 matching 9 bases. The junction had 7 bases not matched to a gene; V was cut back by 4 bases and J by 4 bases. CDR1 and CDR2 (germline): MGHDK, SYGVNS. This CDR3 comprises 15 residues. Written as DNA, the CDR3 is TGTGCCAGCAGTGCCTATTCGACTAGCGGAGAGACCCAGTACTTC. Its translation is CASSAYSTSGETQYF.

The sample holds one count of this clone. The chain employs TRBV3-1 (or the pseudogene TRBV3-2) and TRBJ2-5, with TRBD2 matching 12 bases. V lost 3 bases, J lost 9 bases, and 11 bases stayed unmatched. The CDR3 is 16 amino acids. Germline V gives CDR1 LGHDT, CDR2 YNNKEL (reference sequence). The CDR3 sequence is CASSHERPLAGGAQYF. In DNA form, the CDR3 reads TGTGCCAGCAGCCATGAAAGGCCGCTAGCGGGAGGGGCCCAGTACTTC.

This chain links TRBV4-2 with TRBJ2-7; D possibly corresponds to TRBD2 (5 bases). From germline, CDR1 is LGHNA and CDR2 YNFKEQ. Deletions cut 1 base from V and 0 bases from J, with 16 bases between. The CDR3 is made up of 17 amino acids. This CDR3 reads CASSQAAGSANSYEQYF. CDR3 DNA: TGTGCCAGCAGCCAAGCGGCAGGTAGCGCCAACTCCTACGAGCAGTACTTC.

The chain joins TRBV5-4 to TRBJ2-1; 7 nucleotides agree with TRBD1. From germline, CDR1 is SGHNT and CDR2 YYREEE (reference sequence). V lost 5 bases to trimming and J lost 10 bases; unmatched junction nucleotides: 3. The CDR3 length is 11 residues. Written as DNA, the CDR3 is TGTGCCAGCAGATCGGGACAGGAGCAGTTCTTC. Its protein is CASRSGQEQFF.

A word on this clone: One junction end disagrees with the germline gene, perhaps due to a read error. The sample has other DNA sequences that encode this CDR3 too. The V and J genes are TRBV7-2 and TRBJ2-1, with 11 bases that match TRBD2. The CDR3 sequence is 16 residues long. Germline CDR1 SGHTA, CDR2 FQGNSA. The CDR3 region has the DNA TGTGCCAGCAGGTTAGCGGGAGGGAGCTCCTACAATGAGCAGTTCTTC. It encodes CASRLAGGSSYNEQFF.

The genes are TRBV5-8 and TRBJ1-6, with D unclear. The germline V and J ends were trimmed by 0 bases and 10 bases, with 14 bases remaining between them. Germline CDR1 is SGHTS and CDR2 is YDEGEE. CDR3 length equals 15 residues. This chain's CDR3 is CASSLELNRWSPLHF. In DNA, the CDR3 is TGTGCCAGCAGCTTGGAGTTAAATCGGTGGTCACCCCTCCACTTT.